Presented here are 19 T cell receptor beta chains from one specimen sequenced in a study of OX40 agonist ivuxolimab in advanced cancers. Library preparation employed the immunoSEQ multiplex PCR assay. TCRdb stores this immuneACCESS table with in-frame sequences only. Part of the clones is absent; in the studies checked, under half of the shortfall reflects unresolved V genes, and no reason is known for the rest. This sample has approximately 38,000 clones in its table, and around 92% of those were observed once. The ten largest clones take up roughly 9% of the sample. The starting material was CD4+ or CD8+ T cells sorted from blood, obtained in a trial of the OX40 agonist ivuxolimab. Receptors were obtained from an adult with an advanced solid tumor such as melanoma, head and neck, liver or kidney cancer.

The rearrangement joins TRBV28 to TRBJ2-5; D possibly corresponds to TRBD2 (5 bases). The CDR3 is made up of 13 amino acids. V was clipped by 9 bases and J by 0 bases, with 11 bases between them. Germline V gene sequence: CDR1 MDHEN, CDR2 SYDVKM. In nucleotides, the CDR3 is TGTGCCAGTACCTCGGGGTACCAAGAGACCCAGTACTTC. Residues: CASTSGYQETQYF.

This chain links TRBV5-8 with TRBJ1-1; unclear D gene. This CDR3 has 13 residues. In germline, CDR1 is SGHTS, CDR2 YDEGEE. The V end lost 4 bases, the J end lost 5 bases, and 12 bases lay between the germline ends. The CDR3 is CASSADTNTEAFF. As DNA, the CDR3 is TGTGCCAGCAGCGCTGATACTAATACTGAAGCTTTCTTT.

With regard to this clone: A junction end diverges from the germline sequence, so it may reflect a read error. The genes are TRBV27 and TRBJ2-1; possibly TRBD1 or TRBD2 for D (5 bases each). The CDR3 runs 14 residues. Germline CDR1 is MNHEY and CDR2 is SMNVEV (reference sequence). CDR3 nucleotide sequence: TGTGCCAGCAGTATATCGGGACCTATAAATGAGCAGTTCTTC. Its translation is CASSISGPINEQFF.

This clone was counted only a few times. This chain uses TRBV29-1 with TRBJ2-6; weak D call: TRBD2 (5 bases). There are 13 residues in the CDR3. Germline V gene data show CDR1 as SQVTM and CDR2 as ANQGSEA. Trimming left V 7 bases short and J 4 bases short, with 11 bases between. The CDR3 sequence is CSAKGLGANVLTF. The CDR3 DNA reads as TGCAGCGCCAAAGGACTCGGGGCCAACGTCCTGACTTTC.

The CDR3 coding sequence is TGTGCCAGCAGGCGAACAGGATCTGGGGCCAACGTCCTGACTTTC. Amino acids: CASRRTGSGANVLTF. The V and J genes are TRBV7-9 and TRBJ2-6; possibly TRBD1 for D (5 bases). The CDR3 runs to 15 residues. Germline loops: CDR1 SEHNR, CDR2 FQNEAQ (reference sequence). V was cut by 6 bases and J by 1 base, with 10 bases left in between.

The chain joins TRBV14 to TRBJ1-1; D ambiguous. Trimming pared 4 bases from V and 0 bases from J, leaving 12 bases between. Per the germline V gene, CDR1 is SGHDN and CDR2 is FVKESK. CDR3 size: 15 residues. The CDR3 loop reads CASSPSPGLNTEAFF. CDR3 DNA sequence: TGTGCCAGCAGCCCCTCCCCGGGGTTGAACACTGAAGCTTTCTTT.

The chain couples TRBV2 to TRBJ1-2; D might be TRBD1 (5 bases). The germline V gene has CDR1 SNHLY and CDR2 FYNNEI. With 0 bases removed from V and 5 bases from J, the gap between germline ends came to 13 bases. The CDR3 loop spans 15 amino acids. The CDR3 protein is CASSEAGLKTYGYTF. DNA of the CDR3: TGTGCCAGCAGTGAAGCGGGACTAAAGACTTATGGCTACACCTTC.

J is TRBJ1-2 and V is TRBV2; tentatively, D is TRBD1 (6 bases). This CDR3 is 14 amino acids long. CDR1 is SNHLY, CDR2 FYNNEI, per germline. Trimming left V 6 bases short and J 8 bases short, with 19 bases between. The CDR3, as DNA: TGTGCCAGCAGAGACCTCGGGGGGCCTTACGGCTACACCTTC. Translating gives CASRDLGGPYGYTF.

V usage is TRBV25-1 and J usage is TRBJ2-2; D is unclear. The V and J ends lost 7 bases and 7 bases respectively, with 13 bases between them. CDR3 size: 13 residues. CDR1 MGHDK and CDR2 SYGVNS come from the germline V gene. This chain's CDR3 is CASTDIENGELFF. The CDR3 DNA follows: TGTGCCAGCACTGACATTGAGAACGGGGAGCTGTTTTTT. The entire variable domain, with the rest obtained from reference TRBV25-1 and TRBJ2-2, is as follows: EADIYQTPRYLVIGTGKKITLECSQTMGHDKMYWYQQDPGMELHLIHYSYGVNSTEKGDLSSESTVSRIRTEHFPLTLESARPSHTSQYLCASTDIENGELFFGEGSRLTVL.

The genes are TRBV2 and TRBJ2-2; D gene uncertain. Trimming took off 11 bases at V and 6 bases at J, with 13 bases between the two ends. This CDR3 spans 12 amino acids. Per the germline V gene, CDR1 is SNHLY and CDR2 is FYNNEI. DNA of the CDR3: TGTGCCGGTTTTGGTGCGGCCGGGGAGCTGTTTTTT. Translation gives CAGFGAAGELFF.

Concerning this clone: The sample contains more than one DNA sequence encoding this CDR3. The chain carries TRBV4-2 and TRBJ2-1; 13 bases align to TRBD2. Germline loops: CDR1 LGHNA, CDR2 YNFKEQ. Trimming cost V 0 bases and J 9 bases; bases outside gene matches: 5. The CDR3 runs 16 residues. As DNA, the CDR3 is TGTGCCAGCAGCCAAGAAGGGACTAGCGGGATTTTTGAGCAGTTCTTC. It codes for CASSQEGTSGIFEQFF.

The chain recombines TRBV7-9 with TRBJ2-7; D uncertain. Germline loops: CDR1 SEHNR, CDR2 FQNEAQ (reference sequence). V lost 0 bases, J lost 5 bases, and 5 bases lay in between. The CDR3 sequence is 12 residues long. CDR3 bases: TGTGCCAGCAGCTTAGCCCAGAACGAGCAGTACTTC. Protein sequence: CASSLAQNEQYF.

Here the CDR3 DNA reads TGTGCCAGCAGCTTAGGTATTACGCAGTATTTT. Translating it yields CASSLGITQYF. V and J are TRBV7-9 and TRBJ2-3; D unresolved. Germline CDR1 SEHNR, CDR2 FQNEAQ (reference sequence). Trimming took 1 base from V and 8 from J, leaving 4 bases between them. The CDR3 spans 11 residues.

This CDR3 reads CASSLPGDEQFF. CDR3 sequence (DNA): TGTGCCAGCAGCCTCCCGGGGGATGAGCAGTTCTTC. This chain uses TRBV11-3 with TRBJ2-1, with D maybe TRBD2 (6 bases). V lost 5 bases and J lost 8, with 10 bases in between. Germline loops: CDR1 SGHNT, CDR2 YENEEA. The CDR3 loop spans 12 amino acids.

The chain recombines TRBV12-2 with TRBJ2-3. TRBV12-2 is given as a pseudogene. The CDR3 runs to 16 residues. CDR3 DNA sequence: TGTGCAAGTCGCTTAAAAAGATGTGGTGTCACAGATACGCAGTATTTT. Translated, it gives CASRLKRCGVTDTQYF.

This chain links TRBV9 with TRBJ2-3; tentatively, D is TRBD1 (6 bases). CDR3 size: 15 residues. Germline lookup yields CDR1 SGDLS and CDR2 YYNGEE. V shed 6 bases and J shed 0 bases, with 14 bases lying between them. As DNA, the CDR3 is TGTGCCAGCACCTTAGACGGGACAAGCACAGATACGCAGTATTTT. Its translation is CASTLDGTSTDTQYF.

V gene TRBV10-3 combines with J gene TRBJ2-1; TRBD2 matches 14 bases. This CDR3 comprises 14 residues. J was trimmed by 7 bases and V by 6 bases; bases with no gene match: 2. From germline, CDR1 is ENHRY and CDR2 SYGVKD. The CDR3 region is CAIRGLAGANEQFF. The DNA for the CDR3 is TGTGCCATCAGGGGACTAGCGGGAGCAAATGAGCAGTTCTTC.

With respect to this clone: Within the sample, other DNA sequences also encode this same CDR3. This rearrangement joins TRBV11-2 to TRBJ2-7, with TRBD2 matching over 10 bases. V was clipped by 0 bases and J by 2 bases; unmatched bases: 10. Germline CDR1 is SGHAT and CDR2 is FQNNGV. The CDR3 has 18 amino acids. Written as DNA, the CDR3 is TGTGCCAGCAGCTTAGATGAGTTTGTAGCGGGAGGCCCCTACGAGCAGTACGTC. Translation: CASSLDEFVAGGPYEQYV.

The chain joins TRBV4-2 to TRBJ2-3, with TRBD1 identical over 9 bases. V dropped 0 bases and J dropped 3; count of bases not matched to a gene: 4. The CDR3 runs 16 residues. CDR1 is LGHNA and CDR2 is YNFKEQ in the germline V gene. CDR3 protein: CASSQEQGARTDTQYF. The DNA for the CDR3 is TGTGCCAGCAGCCAAGAACAGGGGGCGAGAACAGATACGCAGTATTTT.